This T cell receptor beta chain was retrieved from a study of CD8 T cells in ankylosing spondylitis. General study findings and limits: A motif of seven or eight highly homologous TCR beta variants was seen as apparently characteristic of ankylosing spondylitis blood.

This CDR3 has 13 residues. Trimming cost V 1 base and J 6 bases, with 8 bases left between them. CDR1 is LGHDT and CDR2 is YNNKEL in the germline V gene (reference sequence). This clonotype was counted between two and nine times. Its antigen is not known. TCRdb used MiXCR to reprocess the 5' RACE reads, holding one entry per CDR3 protein. This sample has 650,000 to 800,000 distinct CDR3 sequences, with about 20% found just once. Sequences were obtained from blood, either unsorted or a sorted T cell fraction (not recorded which). The chain joins TRBV3-1 to TRBJ2-3; D gene ambiguous. This receptor was taken from a male donor with ankylosing spondylitis. This chain's CDR3 is CASSQGWRDTQYF. CDR3 nucleotides: TGTGCCAGCAGCCAAGGATGGCGGGATACGCAGTATTTT.